A selection of T cell receptor beta chains follows, all from one sample in a study of T cell responses to AZD1222 COVID-19 vaccine. Here immunoSEQ multiplex PCR was the method, and the copy in TCRdb shows in-frame clones only, minus some. The sample lists about 130,000 clones, around 94% occurring once. This specimen was peripheral blood, taken on day 0 of AZD1222 vaccination. These receptors all come from an adult in good health. Each CDR3 is given with its conserved first and last residue. The order of the fields is V gene, J gene, D gene, clone size, CDR3 protein, CDR3 DNA. D genes are given only for firm matches. Part of the rows lack a size; the others show once, few, many or a class for expanded clones.

v_call: TRBV6-6; j_call: TRBJ2-5; d_call: .; clone_size: .; cdr3_aa: CASRSLAHKETQYF; cdr3_nt: TGTGCCAGCAGGTCCCTAGCGCATAAAGAGACCCAGTACTTC
v_call: TRBV19; j_call: TRBJ1-4; d_call: .; clone_size: .; cdr3_aa: CASSASPRDEKLFF; cdr3_nt: TGTGCCAGTAGTGCGTCCCCAAGGGACGAAAAACTGTTTTTT
v_call: TRBV6-5; j_call: TRBJ2-7; d_call: TRBD2; clone_size: .; cdr3_aa: CASSSRLAGGYEQYF; cdr3_nt: TGTGCCAGCAGTTCGCGACTAGCGGGAGGTTACGAGCAGTACTTC
v_call: TRBV5-6; j_call: TRBJ1-2; d_call: .; clone_size: .; cdr3_aa: CASSLVGGYTF; cdr3_nt: TGTGCCAGCAGCTTGGTGGGGGGCTACACCTTC
v_call: TRBV30; j_call: TRBJ1-3; d_call: .; clone_size: .; cdr3_aa: CAWIGGWESGNTIYF; cdr3_nt: TGTGCCTGGATTGGGGGGTGGGAGTCTGGAAACACCATATATTTT
v_call: TRBV2; j_call: TRBJ2-2; d_call: .; clone_size: .; cdr3_aa: CASSEGIANTGELFF; cdr3_nt: TGTGCCAGCAGTGAAGGGATTGCCAACACCGGGGAGCTGTTTTTT
v_call: TRBV21-1; j_call: TRBJ2-7; d_call: .; clone_size: .; cdr3_aa: CASSKPGTGPYEQYF; cdr3_nt: TGTGCCAGCAGCAAGCCCGGGACAGGGCCCTACGAGCAGTACTTC
v_call: TRBV27; j_call: TRBJ2-1; d_call: TRBD2; clone_size: .; cdr3_aa: CASRWTSAQNEQFF; cdr3_nt: TGTGCCAGCAGGTGGACTAGCGCCCAGAATGAGCAGTTCTTC
v_call: TRBV7-8; j_call: TRBJ2-5; d_call: TRBD1; clone_size: .; cdr3_aa: CASSFLIDRGGETQYF; cdr3_nt: TGTGCCAGCAGCTTCCTTATCGACAGGGGCGGAGAGACCCAGTACTTC
v_call: TRBV6-5; j_call: TRBJ1-5; d_call: .; clone_size: .; cdr3_aa: CASSWQPQHF; cdr3_nt: TGTGCCAGCAGTTGGCAGCCCCAGCATTTT
v_call: TRBV6-5; j_call: TRBJ1-2; d_call: .; clone_size: once; cdr3_aa: CASFGGRQSRGYTF; cdr3_nt: TGTGCCAGCTTCGGGGGACGCCAGTCTCGTGGCTACACCTTC
v_call: TRBV11-2; j_call: TRBJ2-2; d_call: .; clone_size: .; cdr3_aa: CASSPTPVQTGELFF; cdr3_nt: TGTGCCAGCAGCCCCACCCCGGTTCAAACCGGGGAGCTGTTTTTT
v_call: TRBV18; j_call: TRBJ2-3; d_call: TRBD2; clone_size: .; cdr3_aa: CASSPIAGGDTQYF; cdr3_nt: TGTGCCAGCTCACCAATAGCGGGAGGAGATACGCAGTATTTT
v_call: TRBV3-1/TRBV3-2; j_call: TRBJ1-3; d_call: TRBD1; clone_size: .; cdr3_aa: CASSLYTGGGNTIYF; cdr3_nt: TGTGCCAGCAGCCTCTATACAGGGGGCGGAAACACCATATATTTT
v_call: TRBV3-1/TRBV3-2; j_call: TRBJ1-1; d_call: TRBD1; clone_size: .; cdr3_aa: CASSPITGGTEAFF; cdr3_nt: TGTGCCAGCAGTCCTATCACAGGGGGGACTGAAGCTTTCTTT